This T cell receptor beta chain appears in the sequencing data of a study of cytomegalovirus exposure and HLA in healthy donors. Overall study results and limits: Analysis performed later showed TCR beta chains linked to HLA being more clonally expanded than equally common others.

In the case of this clone: Its antigen is unidentified.

13 Jbeta primers and 60 Vbeta primers were used for the PCR. TCRdb's table, derived via immunoSEQ multiplex PCR, lists solely in-frame clones and lacks some. This sample has approximately 140,000 clones, with more than 60% found just once. The source material was PBMCs. The sequence was obtained from a man aged 40-55 years in good health and CMV-seronegative.

CDR3 DNA sequence: TGTGCCAGCAGCGAAATAAGCACAGATACGCAGTATTTT. It yields the protein CASSEISTDTQYF. V is TRBV9 and J is TRBJ2-3, with D hard to call. CDR1 is SGDLS and CDR2 is YYNGEE in the germline V gene. This CDR3 has 13 residues. V lost 3 bases and J lost 0, with 5 bases in between.